This T cell receptor (beta chain) was sequenced during a study of shared clonotypes between healthy human individuals. Study-level information: The cohort comprised a couple of women and a few men. Their ages spanned 18 to 49 years.

Sequencing used immunoSEQ multiplex PCR; TCRdb keeps in-frame clones, though not all of them. The table records around 2.3 million clones, almost 96% of them present only once. Concerning this clone: The antigen remains undetermined.

Negatively enriched CD4+ T cells were divided by CD45RA into naive and memory. Study-level findings and limits: Relative to their counterparts shared across all four donors, non-shared clonotypes exhibited diminished generation probabilities. Larger richness was generally estimated for naive than memory subsets.

The receptor comes from a man aged 18 to 35 in good health. Sequenced material: naive CD4+ T cells sorted from blood. Specified subset: CD45RA+ positively selected.

CDR3 bases: TGTGCCAGCAGCCCCCGGGGAGCGGGATCGAACACCGGGGAGCTGTTTTTT. Its translation is CASSPRGAGSNTGELFF. The rearrangement uses TRBV5-4 and TRBJ2-2, with 7 bases that match TRBD2. This CDR3 spans 17 amino acids. Germline V gives CDR1 SGHNT, CDR2 YYREEE (reference sequence). V dropped 4 bases and J dropped 0; count of bases not matched to a gene: 9.